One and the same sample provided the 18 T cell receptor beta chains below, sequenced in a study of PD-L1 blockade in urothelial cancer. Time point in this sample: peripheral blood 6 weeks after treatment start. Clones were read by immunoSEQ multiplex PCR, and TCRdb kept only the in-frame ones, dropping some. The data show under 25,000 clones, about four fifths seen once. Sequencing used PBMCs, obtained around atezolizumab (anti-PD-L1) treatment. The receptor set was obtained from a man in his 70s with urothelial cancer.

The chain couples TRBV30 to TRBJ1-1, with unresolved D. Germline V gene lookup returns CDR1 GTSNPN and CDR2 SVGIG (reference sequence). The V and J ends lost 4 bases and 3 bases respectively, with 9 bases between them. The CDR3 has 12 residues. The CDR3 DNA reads TGTGCCTGGAAGGATCGGGACACTGAAGCTTTCTTT. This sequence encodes CAWKDRDTEAFF.

The CDR3 sequence: CASSPRQGPTEAFF. The CDR3, as DNA: TGTGCCAGCTCACCTCGACAGGGCCCCACTGAAGCTTTCTTT. V and J are TRBV18 and TRBJ1-1, with 7 bases that match TRBD1. The V gene end was trimmed by 3 bases and the J gene end by 4 bases; junction bases not matched to a gene: 5. The germline V gene encodes CDR1 KGHSH and CDR2 LQKENI. The CDR3 contains 14 residues. Combining the CDR3 with reference TRBV18 and TRBJ1-1 gives the whole variable domain NAGVMQNPRHLVRRRGQEARLRCSPMKGHSHVYWYRQLPEEGLKFMVYLQKENIIDESGMPKERFSAEFPKEGPSILRIQQVVRGDSAAYFCASSPRQGPTEAFFGQGTRLTVV.

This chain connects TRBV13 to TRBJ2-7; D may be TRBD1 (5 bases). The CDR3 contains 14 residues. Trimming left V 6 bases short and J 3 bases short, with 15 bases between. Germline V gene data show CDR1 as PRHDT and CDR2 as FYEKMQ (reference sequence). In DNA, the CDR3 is TGTGCCAGCAGGGCGAAGGGGTCCAGCTACGAGCAGTACTTC. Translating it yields CASRAKGSSYEQYF. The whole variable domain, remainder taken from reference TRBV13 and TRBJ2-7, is AAGVIQSPRHLIKEKRETATLKCYPIPRHDTVYWYQQGPGQDPQFLISFYEKMQSDKGSIPDRFSAQQFSDYHSELNMSSLELGDSALYFCASRAKGSSYEQYFGPGTRLTVT.

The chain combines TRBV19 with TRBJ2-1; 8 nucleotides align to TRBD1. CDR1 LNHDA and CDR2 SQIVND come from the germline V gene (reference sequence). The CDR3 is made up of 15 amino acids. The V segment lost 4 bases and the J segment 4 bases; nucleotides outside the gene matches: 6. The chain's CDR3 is CASSTGQGSYNEQFF. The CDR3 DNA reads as TGTGCCAGTAGTACCGGACAGGGTTCGTACAATGAGCAGTTCTTC.

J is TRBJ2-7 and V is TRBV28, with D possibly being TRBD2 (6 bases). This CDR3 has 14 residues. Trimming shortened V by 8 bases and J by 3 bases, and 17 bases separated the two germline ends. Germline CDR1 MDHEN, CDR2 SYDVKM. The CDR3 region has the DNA TGTGCCAGCTCCCCGGGACTCGAAGGCTACGAGCAGTACTTC. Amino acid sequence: CASSPGLEGYEQYF.

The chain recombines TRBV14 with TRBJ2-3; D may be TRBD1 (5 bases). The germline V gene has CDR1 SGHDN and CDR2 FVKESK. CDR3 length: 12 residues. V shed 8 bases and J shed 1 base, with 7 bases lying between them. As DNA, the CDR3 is TGTGCCAGCCACAGGCGCACAGATACGCAGTATTTT. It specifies CASHRRTDTQYF.

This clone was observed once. The CDR3 loop is CASGSYRGLGQPQHF. The CDR3 DNA is TGTGCCAGCGGGAGTTATAGGGGGCTCGGACAGCCCCAGCATTTT. The chain is built from TRBV27 and TRBJ1-5; the match to TRBD1 covers 7 bases. CDR3 length equals 15 residues. V lost 8 bases and J lost 7; bases outside the gene matches: 14. CDR1 is MNHEY and CDR2 is SMNVEV in the germline V gene (reference sequence).

The CDR3: CASSLEGTGEAFF. CDR3 nucleotide sequence: TGCGCCAGCAGCCTGGAGGGGACAGGTGAAGCTTTCTTT. The chain joins TRBV4-3 to TRBJ1-1; 8 bases map to TRBD1. Germline lookup yields CDR1 LGHNA and CDR2 YSLEER. V lost 4 bases to trimming and J lost 7 bases; unmatched junction nucleotides: 5. The CDR3 is 13 residues long.

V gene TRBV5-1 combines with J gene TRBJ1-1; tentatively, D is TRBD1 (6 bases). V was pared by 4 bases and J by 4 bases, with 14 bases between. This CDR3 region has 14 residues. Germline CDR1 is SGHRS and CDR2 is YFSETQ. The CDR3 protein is CASSTGQSRTEAFF. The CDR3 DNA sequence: TGCGCCAGCAGCACAGGACAGAGCCGCACTGAAGCTTTCTTT.

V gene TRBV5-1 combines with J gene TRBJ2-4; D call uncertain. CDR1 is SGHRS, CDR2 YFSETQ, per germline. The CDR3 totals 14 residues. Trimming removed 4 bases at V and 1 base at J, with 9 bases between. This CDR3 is CASSPGEAKNIQYF. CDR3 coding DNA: TGCGCCAGCAGCCCGGGTGAGGCCAAAAACATTCAGTACTTC.

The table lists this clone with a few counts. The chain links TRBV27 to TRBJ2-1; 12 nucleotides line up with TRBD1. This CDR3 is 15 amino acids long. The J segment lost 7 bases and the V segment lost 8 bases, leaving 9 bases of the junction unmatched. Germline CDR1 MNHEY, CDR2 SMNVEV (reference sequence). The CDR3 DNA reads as TGTGCCAGCCGCCAATGGGACAGGGGGCCAAATGAGCAGTTCTTC. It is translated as CASRQWDRGPNEQFF.

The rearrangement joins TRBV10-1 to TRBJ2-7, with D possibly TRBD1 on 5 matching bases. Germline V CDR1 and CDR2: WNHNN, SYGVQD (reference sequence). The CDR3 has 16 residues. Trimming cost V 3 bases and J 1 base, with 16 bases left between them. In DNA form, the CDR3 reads TGCGCCAGCAGTGACCTTAGACAGACTTGTTCCTACGAGCAGTACTTC. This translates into CASSDLRQTCSYEQYF.

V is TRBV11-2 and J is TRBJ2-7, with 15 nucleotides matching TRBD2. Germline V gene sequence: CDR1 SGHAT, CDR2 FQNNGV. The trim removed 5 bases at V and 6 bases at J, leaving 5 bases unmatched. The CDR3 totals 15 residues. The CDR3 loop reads CASSIGLAGGGEQYF. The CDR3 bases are TGTGCCAGCAGCATCGGACTAGCGGGAGGGGGCGAGCAGTACTTC.

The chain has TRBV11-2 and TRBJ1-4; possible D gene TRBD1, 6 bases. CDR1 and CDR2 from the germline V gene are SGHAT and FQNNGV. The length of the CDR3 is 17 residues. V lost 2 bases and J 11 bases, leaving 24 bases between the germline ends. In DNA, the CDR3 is TGTGCCAGCAGCTTACTCCTCGGACAGAAAGGCCAGGTGAAACTGTTTTTT. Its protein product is CASSLLLGQKGQVKLFF.

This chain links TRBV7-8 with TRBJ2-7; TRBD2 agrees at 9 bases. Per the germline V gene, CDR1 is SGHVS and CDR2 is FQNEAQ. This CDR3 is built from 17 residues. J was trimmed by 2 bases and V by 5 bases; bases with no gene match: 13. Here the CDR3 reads CASSPTSGQHVPYEQYF. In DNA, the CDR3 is TGTGCCAGCAGCCCGACTAGCGGTCAGCACGTCCCCTACGAGCAGTACTTC.

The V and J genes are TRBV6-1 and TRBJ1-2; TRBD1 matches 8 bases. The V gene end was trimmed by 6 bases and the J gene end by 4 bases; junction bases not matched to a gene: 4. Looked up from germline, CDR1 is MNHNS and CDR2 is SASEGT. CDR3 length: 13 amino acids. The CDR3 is CASSSGGAYGYTF. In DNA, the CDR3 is TGTGCCAGCAGCTCAGGGGGCGCCTATGGCTACACCTTC.

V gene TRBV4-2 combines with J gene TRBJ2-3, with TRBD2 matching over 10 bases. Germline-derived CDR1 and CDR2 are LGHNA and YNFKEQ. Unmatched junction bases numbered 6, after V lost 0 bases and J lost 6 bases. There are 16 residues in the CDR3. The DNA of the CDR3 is TGTGCCAGCAGCCAAGAAAGCGGGAGGGCCGGTGATACGCAGTATTTT. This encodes CASSQESGRAGDTQYF.

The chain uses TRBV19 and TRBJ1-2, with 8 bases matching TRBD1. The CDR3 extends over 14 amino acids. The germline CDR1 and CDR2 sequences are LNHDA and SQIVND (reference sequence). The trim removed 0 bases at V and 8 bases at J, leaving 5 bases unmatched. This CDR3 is CASSIDQGAIGYTF. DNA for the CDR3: TGTGCCAGTAGTATAGATCAGGGGGCCATCGGCTACACCTTC.